These 26 T cell receptor beta chains were all obtained from the same sample, sequenced in a study of blood T cells in healthy people across ages. PCR was performed a second time for about 7 to 11 cycles using a sample-barcoded 5' primer and a J-beta primer mix. TCRdb re-derived calls from the 5' RACE reads in MiXCR, one entry per CDR3 protein. The sample records about a million distinct CDR3 sequences, more than 30% being singletons. Input material: blood. The receptors come from a man younger than 30 in good health.

Concerning this clonotype itself: A single base separates this from a much larger clone, so it may be a read error. This rearrangement joins TRBV30 to TRBJ2-3, with unresolved D. Trimming shortened V by 3 bases and J by 8 bases, and 12 bases separated the two germline ends. The CDR3 covers 12 residues. The V gene's germline CDR1 is GTSNPN and CDR2 SVGIG (reference sequence). The CDR3 DNA is TGTGCCTGGAGGGAGATAGCTGGTACGCAGTATTTT. Its protein product is CAWREIAGTQYF.

The genes are TRBV2 and TRBJ1-4; the match to TRBD1 covers 7 bases. Germline values: CDR1 SNHLY, CDR2 FYNNEI. The CDR3 spans 15 residues. V trimming: 4 bases; J trimming: 3 bases; junction bases outside the gene matches: 5. The CDR3 coding sequence is TGTGCCAGCAGTGCGGGGACAGCTCCTAATGAAAAACTGTTTTTT. It encodes CASSAGTAPNEKLFF.

The chain recombines TRBV6-2 or TRBV6-3 with TRBJ2-1; D gene uncertain. CDR1 is MNHEY, CDR2 SVGEGT, per germline. The CDR3 loop spans 16 amino acids. Trimming took 5 bases from V and 0 from J, leaving 14 bases between them. CDR3 sequence: CASSRSNSLSYNEQFF. CDR3 nucleotides: TGTGCCAGCAGTAGATCGAATAGCCTCTCCTACAATGAGCAGTTCTTC.

This clonotype was seen only a few times. V gene TRBV29-1 combines with J gene TRBJ2-7; tentative D call: TRBD2 (5 bases). The closer fit of TRBJ2-5 to the DNA end suggests the J call may be wrong. The CDR3 covers 12 residues. Per the germline V gene, CDR1 is SQVTM and CDR2 is ANQGSEA. CDR3 nucleotide sequence: TGCAGCGTTCTACAGCGGTCGGAGACCCAGTACTTC. Translating gives CSVLQRSETQYF.

This chain uses TRBV6-5 with TRBJ1-1, with unresolved D. CDR1 MNHEY and CDR2 SVGAGI come from the germline V gene. Trimming pared 1 base from V and 6 bases from J, leaving 9 bases between. The CDR3 runs to 13 residues. The CDR3 spells CASSYYSGSEAFF. The CDR3 DNA sequence: TGTGCCAGCAGTTACTACAGTGGATCTGAAGCTTTCTTT.

In this sample, this clonotype turned up a few times. The chain joins TRBV12-3 or TRBV12-4 to TRBJ2-5; tentatively, D is TRBD1 (6 bases). The V end was cut by 2 bases, the J end by 7 bases, with 11 bases between. This CDR3 contains 13 residues. CDR3 sequence (DNA): TGTGCCAGCAGTTTATCCCCCAGGGGGACCCAGTACTTC. This gives the protein CASSLSPRGTQYF.

The J gene is TRBJ2-7, the V gene TRBV4-1, with 9 bases that match TRBD1. Germline V gives CDR1 MGHRA, CDR2 YSYEKL. V trimming: 4 bases; J trimming: 6 bases; junction bases outside the gene matches: 13. This CDR3 contains 16 residues. The CDR3 DNA is TGCGCCAGCAGCCTCAGAGGCGGGACAGGGCTTGGCGAGCAGTACTTC. As protein: CASSLRGGTGLGEQYF.

CDR3 in amino acids: CASSKVQVGEMSTDTQYF. CDR3 coding DNA: TGTGCCAGCAGCAAAGTTCAGGTGGGCGAAATGAGCACAGATACGCAGTATTTT. The chain uses TRBV21-1 and TRBJ2-3; no check of the table's D call, TRBD1, against the DNA was made. TRBV21-1 is a pseudogene segment. The CDR3 spans 18 residues.

This chain connects TRBV20-1 to TRBJ1-2; 10 bases are shared with TRBD1. The V and J ends lost 3 bases and 7 bases, in that order; junction bases with no gene match: 5. The germline gives CDR1 DFQATT, CDR2 SNEGSKA (reference sequence). The length of the CDR3 is 13 residues. This chain's CDR3 is CSASSGQGVGYTF. The CDR3 DNA is TGCAGTGCTAGCTCCGGACAGGGGGTTGGCTACACCTTC.

This clonotype was seen only once. The gene calls are TRBV6-2 or TRBV6-3 and TRBJ1-5; no reliable D call. The CDR3 sequence is 13 residues long. CDR1 is MNHEY, CDR2 SVGEGT, per germline. The ends were cut back, 6 bases at V and 5 bases at J, with 11 bases in the middle. Here the CDR3 DNA reads TGTGCCAGCAGGGACCCTTCCCATCAGCCCCAGCATTTT. This sequence encodes CASRDPSHQPQHF.

J is TRBJ2-3 and V is TRBV20-1; 8 bases match TRBD2. Germline values: CDR1 DFQATT, CDR2 SNEGSKA (reference sequence). With V trimmed by 1 base and J by 1 base, 1 base remained unmatched. The CDR3 length is 14 residues. The CDR3 DNA reads as TGCAGTGCTAGAGCGACTAGCGGCACAGATACGCAGTATTTT. It is translated as CSARATSGTDTQYF.

J is TRBJ2-3 and V is TRBV7-9, with D uncertain. CDR3 size: 15 residues. V shed 3 bases and J shed 5 bases, with 15 bases lying between them. Germline CDR1 and CDR2: SEHNR and FQNEAQ (reference sequence). CDR3 sequence (DNA): TGTGCCAGCAGCTTGGCTTCGGGTTACGAAGATACGCAGTATTTT. Amino acid sequence: CASSLASGYEDTQYF.

This clonotype was seen a few times. The J gene is TRBJ1-1, the V gene TRBV4-3; tentatively, D is TRBD1 (5 bases). The CDR3 length is 13 residues. V shed 8 bases and J shed 7 bases, with 17 bases lying between them. Germline loops: CDR1 LGHNA, CDR2 YSLEER. The DNA of the CDR3 is TGCGCCAGCGGACAACCCGCGGGGCGTGAAGCTTTCTTT. Protein: CASGQPAGREAFF.

About this clonotype itself: One junction end disagrees with the germline gene, perhaps due to a read error. The chain carries TRBV28 and TRBJ2-5; no clear D. The J call may be faulty, since TRBJ2-1 better matches the DNA end. Germline V lookup: CDR1 MDHEN, CDR2 SYDVKM. This CDR3 comprises 13 residues. CDR3 sequence reads: CVSSFRYQETQFF. The CDR3 DNA reads as TGTGTCAGCAGTTTCCGGTACCAAGAGACCCAGTTCTTC.

This clonotype was recorded a few times. The CDR3 loop is CSASLRFTDTQYF. Written as DNA, the CDR3 is TGCAGTGCTAGTTTAAGGTTCACAGATACGCAGTATTTT. The J gene is TRBJ2-3, the V gene TRBV20-1; D is unclear. This CDR3 comprises 13 residues. V lost 3 bases, J lost 2 bases, and 9 bases lay in between. CDR1 and CDR2 (germline): DFQATT, SNEGSKA (reference sequence).

V gene TRBV20-1 combines with J gene TRBJ2-1; 8 bases fit TRBD1. The CDR3 runs 13 residues. Per germline, CDR1 DFQATT and CDR2 SNEGSKA (reference sequence). Trimming took 6 bases from V and 8 from J; bases not matched to a gene: 9. CDR3 sequence (DNA): TGCAGTGCCCCGAGGACAGGGAGCGATGAGCAGTTCTTC. It specifies CSAPRTGSDEQFF.

The chain is built from TRBV27 and TRBJ1-1; 7 bases are a match to TRBD1. The V segment lost 5 bases and the J segment 7 bases; nucleotides outside the gene matches: 10. The CDR3 extends over 14 amino acids. Germline V gives CDR1 MNHEY, CDR2 SMNVEV (reference sequence). The CDR3 nucleotides read TGTGCCAGCAGTCGCTACAGGGGTGCCCTTGAAGCTTTCTTT. This translates into CASSRYRGALEAFF.

For the CDR3, the DNA is TGTGCCAGCACGCAGAAAAGCAATCAGCCCCAGCATTTT. Residues: CASTQKSNQPQHF. J is TRBJ1-5 and V is TRBV12-3 or TRBV12-4; no firm D call. Trimming took 7 bases from V and 1 from J, leaving 8 bases between them. The CDR3 contains 13 residues.

In its sample, this clonotype was seen a few times. V gene TRBV20-1 combines with J gene TRBJ1-3; 7 bases are shared with TRBD1. The CDR3 spans 13 residues. The germline V gene has CDR1 DFQATT and CDR2 SNEGSKA (reference sequence). Trimming cost V 0 bases and J 4 bases; bases outside gene matches: 0. Here the CDR3 reads CSARDRGGNTIYF. The CDR3 bases are TGCAGTGCTAGAGACAGGGGGGGAAACACCATATATTTT.

This rearrangement joins TRBV29-1 to TRBJ1-2; D not resolved. The CDR3 length is 15 residues. Germline assignment: CDR1 SQVTM and CDR2 ANQGSEA. V lost 3 bases, J lost 6 bases, and 20 bases lay in between. The CDR3 spells CSVDFGDRTEDGYTF. CDR3 sequence (DNA): TGCAGCGTTGATTTCGGGGATCGGACGGAGGATGGCTACACCTTC. The full variable domain, completed using reference TRBV29-1 and TRBJ1-2, is SAVISQKPSRDICQRGTSLTIQCQVDSQVTMMFWYRQQPGQSLTLIATANQGSEATYESGFVIDKFPISRPNLTFSTLTVSNMSPEDSSIYLCSVDFGDRTEDGYTFGSGTRLTVV.

The chain joins TRBV28 to TRBJ1-1; D perhaps matches TRBD1 (6 bases). The CDR3 extends over 14 amino acids. V was pared by 6 bases and J by 4 bases, with 15 bases between. Germline CDR1 MDHEN, CDR2 SYDVKM. The CDR3 nucleotides read TGTGCCAGCAGGCTGGGGGCCCAGGGCACTGAAGCTTTCTTT. Its translation is CASRLGAQGTEAFF.

The J gene is TRBJ1-1, the V gene TRBV4-3; D call uncertain. The CDR3 is 13 amino acids. Germline V gene data show CDR1 as LGHNA and CDR2 as YSLEER. Deletions cut 0 bases from V and 10 bases from J, with 12 bases between. CDR3 bases: TGCGCCAGCAGCCAAGATGGGGAGCGAGCAGCTTTCTTT. Translated: CASSQDGERAAFF.

The chain recombines TRBV7-2 with TRBJ2-5, with 7 positions matching TRBD2. The CDR3 length is 16 residues. CDR1 SGHTA and CDR2 FQGNSA come from the germline V gene. The J segment lost 1 base and the V segment lost 3 bases, leaving 8 bases of the junction unmatched. DNA for the CDR3: TGTGCCAGCAGCTTTAGCCAGGGACTACCCCAAGAGACCCAGTACTTC. It specifies CASSFSQGLPQETQYF.

CDR3 nucleotide sequence: TGTGCCAGCAGTCCTGACAGTAGCTCCTACGAGCAGTTCTTC. This gives the protein CASSPDSSSYEQFF. The genes are TRBV6-5 and TRBJ2-1, with a weak D call TRBD1 (5 bases). The germline V gene encodes CDR1 MNHEY and CDR2 SVGAGI. There are 14 residues in the CDR3. Deletions cut 5 bases from V and 10 bases from J, with 18 bases between.

CDR3 bases: TGCAGTGCTAGAGGCGGCGGGGCCAACTATGGCTACACCTTC. Translated, it gives CSARGGGANYGYTF. The chain employs TRBV20-1 and TRBJ1-2; a weak D match, TRBD1 (5 bases). V lost 1 base, J lost 2 bases, and 11 bases lay in between. The CDR3 loop spans 14 amino acids. CDR1 is DFQATT and CDR2 is SNEGSKA in the germline V gene (reference sequence).

The chain employs TRBV5-1 and TRBJ2-3; D is unresolved. Germline assignment: CDR1 SGHRS and CDR2 YFSETQ. The CDR3 loop spans 16 amino acids. V was cut by 4 bases and J by 0 bases, with 15 bases left in between. The CDR3 coding sequence is TGCGCCAGCAGCCCGGGCCGGAGCTTTAGCACAGATACGCAGTATTTT. It translates to CASSPGRSFSTDTQYF.